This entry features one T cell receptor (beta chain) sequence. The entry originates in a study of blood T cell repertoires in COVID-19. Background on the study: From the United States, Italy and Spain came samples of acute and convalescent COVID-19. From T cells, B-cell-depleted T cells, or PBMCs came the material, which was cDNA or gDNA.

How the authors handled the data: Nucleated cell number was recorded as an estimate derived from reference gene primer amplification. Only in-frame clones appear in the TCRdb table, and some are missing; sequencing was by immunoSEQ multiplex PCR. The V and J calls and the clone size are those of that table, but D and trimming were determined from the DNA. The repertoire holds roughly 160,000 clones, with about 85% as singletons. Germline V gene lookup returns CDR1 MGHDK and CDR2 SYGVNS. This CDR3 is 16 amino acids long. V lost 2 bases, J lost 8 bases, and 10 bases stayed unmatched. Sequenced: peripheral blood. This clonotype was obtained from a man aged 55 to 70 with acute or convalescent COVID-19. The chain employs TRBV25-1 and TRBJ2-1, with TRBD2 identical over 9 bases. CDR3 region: CASSEVGGRALDEQFF. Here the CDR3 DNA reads TGTGCCAGCAGTGAAGTCGGCGGGAGGGCTTTGGATGAGCAGTTCTTC. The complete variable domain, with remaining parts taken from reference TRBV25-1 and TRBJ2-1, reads EADIYQTPRYLVIGTGKKITLECSQTMGHDKMYWYQQDPGMELHLIHYSYGVNSTEKGDLSSESTVSRIRTEHFPLTLESARPSHTSQYLCASSEVGGRALDEQFFGPGTRLTVL.